This paragraph covers one TCR beta chain sequence. Its target is unknown. Primers used in a second PCR of about 6 to 11 cycles were a sample-barcoded 5' primer and a J-beta primer mix. A tag from a template-switch adaptor with 12 random nucleotides marked each cDNA molecule. Any given sample supplied a minimum of 3 million CDR3-containing paired-end reads. TCRdb passed the 5' RACE reads through MiXCR, listing each CDR3 protein once. The sample shows roughly 930,000 distinct CDR3 sequences, around 48% of them seen only once. The entry originates in a study of blood T cells in healthy people across ages. General observations from the study: Estimates drawn from one million T cells were deemed to understate diversity. Bulk PBMC profiling left naive and antigen-experienced comparisons inconclusive.

Trimming removed 1 base from V and 3 bases from J, with 11 bases in between. CDR3 size: 14 residues. Germline V gene data show CDR1 as DFQATT and CDR2 as SNEGSKA (reference sequence). The chain joins TRBV20-1 to TRBJ2-3; maybe TRBD2 (6 bases). This clonotype was obtained from a man aged 25-45 years in good health. Sequenced material: blood. The CDR3 DNA reads TGCAGTGCTAGAGGGGGGAGGAGGACAGATACGCAGTATTTT. Residues: CSARGGRRTDTQYF.